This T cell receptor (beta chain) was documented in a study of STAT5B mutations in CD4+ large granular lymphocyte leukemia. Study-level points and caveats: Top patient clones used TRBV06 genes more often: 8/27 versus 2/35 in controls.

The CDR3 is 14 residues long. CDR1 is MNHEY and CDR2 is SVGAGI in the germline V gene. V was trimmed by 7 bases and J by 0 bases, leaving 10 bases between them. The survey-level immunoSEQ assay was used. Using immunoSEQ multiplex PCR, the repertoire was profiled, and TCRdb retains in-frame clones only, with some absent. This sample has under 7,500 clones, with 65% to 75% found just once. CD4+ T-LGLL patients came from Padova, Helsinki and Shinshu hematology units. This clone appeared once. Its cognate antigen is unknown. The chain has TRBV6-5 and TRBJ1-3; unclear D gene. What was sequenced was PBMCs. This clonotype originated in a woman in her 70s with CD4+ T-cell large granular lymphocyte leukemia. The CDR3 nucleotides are TGTGCCAGCAAGAAGGGAAACTCTGGAAACACCATATATTTT. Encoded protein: CASKKGNSGNTIYF.